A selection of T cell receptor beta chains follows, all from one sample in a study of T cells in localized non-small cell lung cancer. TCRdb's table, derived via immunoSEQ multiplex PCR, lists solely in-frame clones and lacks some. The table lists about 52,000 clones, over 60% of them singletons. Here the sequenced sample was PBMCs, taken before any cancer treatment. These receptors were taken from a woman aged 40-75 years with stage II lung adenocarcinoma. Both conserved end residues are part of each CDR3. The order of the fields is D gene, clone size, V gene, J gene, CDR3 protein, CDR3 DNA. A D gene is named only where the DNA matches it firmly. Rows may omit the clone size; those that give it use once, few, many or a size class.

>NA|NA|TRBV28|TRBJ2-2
CASSLLPATTGELFF
TGTGCCAGCAGTTTATTACCAGCTACCACCGGGGAGCTGTTTTTT
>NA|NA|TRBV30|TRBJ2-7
CACHLPPGMGEQYF
TGTGCCTGCCACCTCCCCCCGGGGATGGGCGAGCAGTACTTC
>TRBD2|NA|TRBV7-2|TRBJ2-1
CASSFGGGYNEQFF
TGTGCCAGCAGCTTCGGCGGGGGTTACAATGAGCAGTTCTTC
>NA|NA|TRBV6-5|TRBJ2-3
CASSYPKDTQYF
TGTGCCAGCAGTTACCCGAAGGATACGCAGTATTTT
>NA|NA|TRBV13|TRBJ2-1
CASSLAGDPGNEQFF
TGTGCCAGCAGCTTAGCGGGGGACCCCGGGAATGAGCAGTTCTTC
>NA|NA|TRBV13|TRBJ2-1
CASSPRDGGSYNEQFF
TGTGCCAGCAGCCCGAGGGATGGGGGCAGCTACAATGAGCAGTTCTTC
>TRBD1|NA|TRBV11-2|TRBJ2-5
CASSWTGEETQYF
TGTGCCAGCAGCTGGACAGGGGAAGAGACCCAGTACTTC
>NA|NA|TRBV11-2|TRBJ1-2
CASSTTQGVGYTF
TGTGCCAGCAGCACCACCCAAGGGGTTGGCTACACCTTC
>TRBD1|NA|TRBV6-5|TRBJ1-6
CASRATGEVSPLHF
TGTGCCAGCAGGGCCACAGGGGAGGTCTCACCCCTCCACTTT
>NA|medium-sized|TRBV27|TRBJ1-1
CASRSNTEAFF
TGTGCCAGCAGATCCAACACTGAAGCTTTCTTT
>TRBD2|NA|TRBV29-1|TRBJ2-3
CSGWRGGDADTQYF
TGCAGCGGCTGGCGCGGGGGGGATGCAGATACGCAGTATTTT
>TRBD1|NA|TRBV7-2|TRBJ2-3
CASSQQGADTQYF
TGTGCCAGCAGCCAGCAGGGGGCAGATACGCAGTATTTT
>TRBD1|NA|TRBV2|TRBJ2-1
CASSRQGSVLNNEQFF
TGTGCCAGCAGTCGACAGGGGAGTGTTTTGAACAATGAGCAGTTCTTC
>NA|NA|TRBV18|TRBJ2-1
CASSPDISEQFF
TGTGCCAGCTCACCCGACATATCTGAGCAGTTCTTC
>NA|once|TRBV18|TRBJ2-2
CASSPGAGSSTGELFF
TGTGCCAGCTCACCGGGAGCAGGGTCTTCGACCGGGGAGCTGTTTTTT
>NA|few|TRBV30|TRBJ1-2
CAWSVGGMAGYTF
TGTGCCTGGAGTGTCGGGGGAATGGCTGGCTACACCTTC
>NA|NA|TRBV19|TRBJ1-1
CASSEYGRTEAFF
TGTGCCAGTAGTGAATACGGACGAACTGAAGCTTTCTTT
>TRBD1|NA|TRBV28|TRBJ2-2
CASITGTENTGELFF
TGTGCCAGCATCACCGGGACAGAGAACACCGGGGAGCTGTTTTTT
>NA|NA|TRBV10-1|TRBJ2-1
CASREIRGAPYNEQFF
TGCGCCAGCAGAGAAATCCGGGGGGCACCCTACAATGAGCAGTTCTTC
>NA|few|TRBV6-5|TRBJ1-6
CASSLDRYSPLHF
TGTGCCAGCAGTTTGGACAGATATTCACCCCTCCACTTT
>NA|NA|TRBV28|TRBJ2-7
CASSSVLTPDEQYF
TGTGCCAGCAGTTCTGTCCTCACCCCCGACGAGCAGTACTTC
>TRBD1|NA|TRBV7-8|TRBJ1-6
CASSLVPFRQGGFGSPLHF
TGTGCCAGCAGCTTAGTTCCTTTCCGGCAGGGGGGGTTCGGTTCACCCCTCCACTTT
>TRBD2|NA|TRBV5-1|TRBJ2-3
CASSPGTTSTDTQYF
TGCGCCAGCAGTCCCGGGACTACTAGCACAGATACGCAGTATTTT
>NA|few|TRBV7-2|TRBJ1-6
CASSLAEGVRNSPLHF
TGTGCCAGCAGCTTAGCAGAGGGGGTTAGGAATTCACCCCTCCACTTT
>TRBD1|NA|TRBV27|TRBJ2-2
CASSSPTGGFSGELFF
TGTGCCAGCAGTTCCCCGACAGGGGGCTTTTCCGGGGAGCTGTTTTTT
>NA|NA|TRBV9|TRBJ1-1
CASSVDLSLHTEAFF
TGTGCCAGCAGCGTAGATCTGAGCCTCCACACTGAAGCTTTCTTT
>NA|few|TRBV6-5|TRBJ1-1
CASSLRNTEAFF
TGTGCCAGCAGCCTTAGAAACACTGAAGCTTTCTTT
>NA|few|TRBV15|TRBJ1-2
CATSRGNEGYTF
TGTGCCACCAGCAGGGGCAATGAGGGCTACACCTTC
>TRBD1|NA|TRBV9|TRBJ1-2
CASSVTGTGNYGYTF
TGTGCCAGCAGCGTCACCGGGACAGGGAACTATGGCTACACCTTC
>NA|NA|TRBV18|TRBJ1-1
CASSPFQDRNTEAFF
TGTGCCAGCTCACCCTTTCAGGACAGGAACACTGAAGCTTTCTTT